The next 7 T cell receptor beta chains were all read from a single sample in a study of control samples from healthy donors and cancer patients. TCRdb's copy holds only in-frame clones and misses some; the assay was immunoSEQ multiplex PCR. The repertoire holds 110,000 to 150,000 clones, with about 89% as singletons. The sequenced sample consisted of blood. The receptor set was obtained from a man aged 25 to 40 in good health.

This clone occurred once. The CDR3 coding sequence is TGTGCCAGCAGCTTGAACAGGGACTACGAGCAGTACTTC. Its protein is CASSLNRDYEQYF. J is TRBJ2-7 and V is TRBV7-3; a possible D gene is TRBD1 (6 bases). CDR1 SGHTA and CDR2 FQGTGA come from the germline V gene. This CDR3 contains 13 residues. Deletions cut 3 bases from V and 3 bases from J, with 9 bases between.

The rearrangement joins TRBV5-8 to TRBJ2-7; 10 bases line up with TRBD2. Germline V CDR1 and CDR2: SGHTS, YDEGEE. V dropped 2 bases and J dropped 2; count of bases not matched to a gene: 1. The CDR3 is 14 amino acids. The CDR3 spells CASSLLAGTYEQYF. DNA of the CDR3: TGTGCCAGCAGCTTACTAGCGGGGACCTACGAGCAGTACTTC.

The chain is built from TRBV2 and TRBJ2-7; no clear D. Trimming pared 6 bases from V and 4 bases from J, leaving 7 bases between. The CDR3 totals 11 residues. CDR1 and CDR2 from the germline V gene are SNHLY and FYNNEI. The CDR3 sequence is CASSLLYEQYF. The CDR3 bases are TGTGCCAGCAGCCTCCTATACGAGCAGTACTTC.

The J gene is TRBJ2-1, the V gene TRBV4-3; D assignment may be TRBD1 or TRBD2 (6 bases each). Trimming took 1 base from V and 8 from J, leaving 9 bases between them. CDR1 is LGHNA, CDR2 YSLEER, per germline. This CDR3 region has 13 residues. The CDR3 coding sequence is TGCGCCAGCAGCCAAGTCGGGGGCGATGAGCAGTTCTTC. It yields the protein CASSQVGGDEQFF.

This chain connects TRBV25-1 to TRBJ2-1; D may match TRBD1 or TRBD2 (6 bases each). Germline V CDR1 and CDR2: MGHDK, SYGVNS. This CDR3 has 17 amino acids. Trimming took 4 bases from V and 4 from J, leaving 20 bases between them. CDR3: CASSARSPGAGYNEQFF. CDR3 bases: TGTGCCAGCAGTGCCCGCAGCCCGGGGGCGGGATACAATGAGCAGTTCTTC.

V usage is TRBV6-2 or TRBV6-3 and J usage is TRBJ1-1; TRBD1 matches 9 bases. Germline loops: CDR1 MNHEY, CDR2 SVGEGT. V lost 4 bases and J lost 5; bases outside the gene matches: 11. This CDR3 is 16 amino acids long. Written as DNA, the CDR3 is TGTGCCAGCAGTTCGATACAGGGGGCGAGAAGAACTGAAGCTTTCTTT. It encodes CASSSIQGARRTEAFF.

The chain joins TRBV3-1 (or the pseudogene TRBV3-2) to TRBJ2-1; D not resolved. Trimming took off 3 bases at V and 2 bases at J, with 8 bases between the two ends. CDR3 length: 14 amino acids. Germline loops: CDR1 LGHDT, CDR2 YNNKEL (reference sequence). CDR3 amino acids: CASSQPHPYNEQFF. The CDR3 DNA is TGTGCCAGCAGCCAGCCCCACCCCTACAATGAGCAGTTCTTC.